This TCR beta chain was profiled in a study of T-cell reconstitution after alpha-beta-depleted transplantation in children. General observations from the study: The study reportedly traced alpha-beta T cells about two months after transplant to several hundred expanded graft clones. Newly produced T cells mostly provided counts and TCRbeta diversity after one year, as hyperexpanded clones declined.

A library of TCRbeta sequences, prepared with unique molecular identifiers, was generated. TCRdb analysed the PCR reads with MiXCR anew, one entry per CDR3 protein. The sample shows roughly 200,000 distinct CDR3 sequences, approximately 8.4% of them seen only once. With respect to this clonotype: Its antigen is not known. A read error may be the cause here, since a much bigger clone is one base away.

The CDR3 loop spans 14 amino acids. Trimming cost V 7 bases and J 1 base; bases outside gene matches: 4. Looked up from germline, CDR1 is MNHNS and CDR2 is SASEGT. The chain recombines TRBV6-1 with TRBJ2-7; TRBD2 aligns across 10 bases. The material was PBMCs, mostly from graft donor cells, obtained 360 days after TCRalphabeta/CD19-depleted stem cell transplant. The origin of this receptor is a male patient between 2 and 10 years old who had a stem cell transplant for acute myeloid leukemia, so the T cells may come from the graft donor. DNA for the CDR3: TGTGCCAGCAACGGGACTAGCGTATCCTACGAGCAGTACTTC. Its protein is CASNGTSVSYEQYF.